In its sample, the clone carrying this T cell receptor (beta chain) was seen many times. Its antigen is not identified. This sample is part of a study of CD8+CD57+ T cells in acquired aplastic anemia. Study outcomes and limitations: No significant patient-versus-control difference appeared in CD8+ Simpson's diversity.

The template used for profiling TCR beta VDJ and CDR3 was genomic DNA. TCRdb reprocessed the reads via MiXCR and lists one record per CDR3 protein. The table records 150,000 to 200,000 distinct CDR3 sequences, 45% to 55% of them present only once. An expansion of CD8+CD57+ cells by flow cytometry had been shown in patients chosen for sequencing. Severe acquired aplastic anemia was present in every patient. When blood sampling took place, the patients had received no therapy. Sequencing used sorted CD4+, CD8+, or CD8+CD57+ T cells (not recorded which) from PBMCs. The TCR comes from a human donor with aplastic anemia.

CDR3 residues: CASSWGQGGGELFF. The CDR3 DNA is TGCGCCAGCAGCTGGGGACAGGGTGGCGGGGAGCTGTTTTTT. This chain links TRBV5-1 with TRBJ2-2, with 9 bases identical to TRBD1. J gave up 7 bases and V 3 bases, and 4 bases lay outside the gene matches. Germline CDR1 reads SGHRS; CDR2 reads YFSETQ. The CDR3 covers 14 residues.